The 2 T cell receptor beta chains in this list originate from one sample, sequenced in a study of OX40 agonist ivuxolimab in advanced cancers. Profiling relied on immunoSEQ multiplex PCR, and the TCRdb table lists in-frame clones only, not all of them. The sample has 100,000 or so clones, roughly 90% seen once. Sequences were derived from CD4+ or CD8+ T cells sorted from blood, sampled in a trial of the OX40 agonist ivuxolimab. Source of these receptors: an adult with an advanced solid tumor such as melanoma, head and neck, liver or kidney cancer.

V and J are TRBV6-4 and TRBJ2-1; 12 nucleotides align to TRBD2. In germline, CDR1 is MRHNA, CDR2 SNTAGT. CDR3 length: 17 amino acids. V trimming: 10 bases; J trimming: 0 bases; junction bases outside the gene matches: 10. CDR3 in DNA: TGTGCCACCGCCGGGACTAGCGGGTCGAGCTCCTACAATGAGCAGTTCTTC. Translated, it gives CATAGTSGSSSYNEQFF.

V is TRBV19 and J is TRBJ2-6; 8 nucleotides line up with TRBD1. This CDR3 is 16 amino acids long. Unmatched junction bases numbered 6, after V lost 6 bases and J lost 2 bases. Germline values: CDR1 LNHDA, CDR2 SQIVND (reference sequence). DNA of the CDR3: TGTGCCAGTAGCACCGGACAGGGCGCTGGGGCCAACGTCCTGACTTTC. This translates into CASSTGQGAGANVLTF.